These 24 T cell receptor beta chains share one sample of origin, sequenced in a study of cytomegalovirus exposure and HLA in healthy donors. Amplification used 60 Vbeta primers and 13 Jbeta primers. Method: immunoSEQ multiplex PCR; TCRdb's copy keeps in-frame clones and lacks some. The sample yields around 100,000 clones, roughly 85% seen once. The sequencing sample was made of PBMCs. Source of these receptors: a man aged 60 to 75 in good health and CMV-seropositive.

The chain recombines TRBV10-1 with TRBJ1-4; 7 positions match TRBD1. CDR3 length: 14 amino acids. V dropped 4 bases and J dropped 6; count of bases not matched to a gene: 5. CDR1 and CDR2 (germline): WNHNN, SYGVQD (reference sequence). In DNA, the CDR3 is TGCGCCAGCAGTGGGGACAGAGGATATGAAAAACTGTTTTTT. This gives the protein CASSGDRGYEKLFF.

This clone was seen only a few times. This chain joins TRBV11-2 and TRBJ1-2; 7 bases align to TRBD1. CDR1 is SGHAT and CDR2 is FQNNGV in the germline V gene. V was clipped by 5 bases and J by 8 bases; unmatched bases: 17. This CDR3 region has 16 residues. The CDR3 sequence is CASSPVQDRRRRGYTF. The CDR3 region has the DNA TGTGCCAGCAGCCCCGTTCAGGACAGGCGCCGCCGCGGCTACACCTTC. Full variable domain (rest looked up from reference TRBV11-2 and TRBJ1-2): EAGVAQSPRYKIIEKRQSVAFWCNPISGHATLYWYQQILGQGPKLLIQFQNNGVVDDSQLPKDRFSAERLKGVDSTLKIQPAKLEDSAVYLCASSPVQDRRRRGYTFGSGTRLTVV.

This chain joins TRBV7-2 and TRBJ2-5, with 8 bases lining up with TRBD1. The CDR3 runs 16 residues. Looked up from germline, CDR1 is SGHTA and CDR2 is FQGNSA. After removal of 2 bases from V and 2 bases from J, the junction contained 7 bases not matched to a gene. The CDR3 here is CASSLSWTGIQETQYF. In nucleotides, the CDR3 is TGTGCCAGCAGCTTAAGTTGGACAGGGATTCAAGAGACCCAGTACTTC.

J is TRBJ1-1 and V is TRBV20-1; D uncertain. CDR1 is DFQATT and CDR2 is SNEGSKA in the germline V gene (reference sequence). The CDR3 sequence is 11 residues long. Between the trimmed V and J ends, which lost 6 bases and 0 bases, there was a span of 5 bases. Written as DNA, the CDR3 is TGCAGTGCCCTAATGAACACTGAAGCTTTCTTT. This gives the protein CSALMNTEAFF.

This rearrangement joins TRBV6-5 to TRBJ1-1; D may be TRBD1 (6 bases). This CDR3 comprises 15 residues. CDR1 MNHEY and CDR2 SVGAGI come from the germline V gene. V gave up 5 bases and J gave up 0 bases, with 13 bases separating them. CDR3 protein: CASSPRQVLNTEAFF. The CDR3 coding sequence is TGTGCCAGCAGTCCACGACAGGTTTTGAACACTGAAGCTTTCTTT.

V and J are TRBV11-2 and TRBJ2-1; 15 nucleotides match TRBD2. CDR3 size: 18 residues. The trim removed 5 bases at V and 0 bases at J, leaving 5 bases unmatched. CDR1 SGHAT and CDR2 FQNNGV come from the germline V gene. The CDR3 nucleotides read TGTGCCAGCAGCGCGGGACTAGCGGGGGGTTCCTCCTACAATGAGCAGTTCTTC. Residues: CASSAGLAGGSSYNEQFF.

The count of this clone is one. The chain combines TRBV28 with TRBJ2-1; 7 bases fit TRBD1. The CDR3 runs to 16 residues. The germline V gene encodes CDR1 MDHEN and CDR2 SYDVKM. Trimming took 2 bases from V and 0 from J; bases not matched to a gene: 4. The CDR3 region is CASSLKGQFSYNEQFF. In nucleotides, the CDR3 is TGTGCCAGCAGTTTAAAGGGACAGTTCTCCTACAATGAGCAGTTCTTC.

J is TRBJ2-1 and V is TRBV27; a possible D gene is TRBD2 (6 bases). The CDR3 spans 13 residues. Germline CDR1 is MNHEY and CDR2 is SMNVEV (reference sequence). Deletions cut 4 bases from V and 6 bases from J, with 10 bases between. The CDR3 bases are TGTGCCAGCAGTTCTCTGGGGGGCAATGAGCAGTTCTTC. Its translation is CASSSLGGNEQFF.

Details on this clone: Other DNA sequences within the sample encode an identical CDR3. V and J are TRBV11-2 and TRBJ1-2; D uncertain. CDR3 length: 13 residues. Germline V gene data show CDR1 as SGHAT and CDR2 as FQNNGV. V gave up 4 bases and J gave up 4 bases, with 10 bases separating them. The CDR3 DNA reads TGTGCCAGCAGCTCCCCTCCGGGCTATGGCTACACCTTC. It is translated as CASSSPPGYGYTF.

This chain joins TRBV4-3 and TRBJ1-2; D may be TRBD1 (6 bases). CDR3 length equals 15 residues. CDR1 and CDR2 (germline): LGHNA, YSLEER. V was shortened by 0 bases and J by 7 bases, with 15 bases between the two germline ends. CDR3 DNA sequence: TGCGCCAGCAGCCAAGAATGGCAGGGGCGGAGTGGCTACACCTTC. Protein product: CASSQEWQGRSGYTF.

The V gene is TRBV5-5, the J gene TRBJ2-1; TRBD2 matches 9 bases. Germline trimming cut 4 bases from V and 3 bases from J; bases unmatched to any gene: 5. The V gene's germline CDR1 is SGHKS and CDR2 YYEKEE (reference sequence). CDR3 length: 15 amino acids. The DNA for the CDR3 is TGTGCCAGCAGCCGTGAGCGGGGGGACTACAATGAGCAGTTCTTC. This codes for CASSRERGDYNEQFF.

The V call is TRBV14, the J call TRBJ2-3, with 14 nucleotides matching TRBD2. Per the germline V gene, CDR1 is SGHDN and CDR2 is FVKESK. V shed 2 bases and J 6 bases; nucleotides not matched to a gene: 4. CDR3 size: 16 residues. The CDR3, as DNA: TGTGCCAGCAGCCAAAGACTAGCGGGGGGGACGGATACGCAGTATTTT. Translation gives CASSQRLAGGTDTQYF.

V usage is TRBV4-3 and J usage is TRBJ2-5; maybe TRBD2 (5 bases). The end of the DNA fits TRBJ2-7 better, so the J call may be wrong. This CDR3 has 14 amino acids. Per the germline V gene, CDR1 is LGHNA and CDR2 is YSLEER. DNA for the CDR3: TGCGCCAGCAGCCAAGACGGCGCGGGCTACGAGCAGTACTTC. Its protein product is CASSQDGAGYEQYF.

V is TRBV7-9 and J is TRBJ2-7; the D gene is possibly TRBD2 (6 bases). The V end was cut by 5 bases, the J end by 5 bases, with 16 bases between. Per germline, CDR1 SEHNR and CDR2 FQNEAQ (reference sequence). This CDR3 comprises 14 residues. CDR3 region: CASSLDHPSDEQYF. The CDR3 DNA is TGTGCCAGCAGCCTTGACCACCCTAGCGACGAGCAGTACTTC. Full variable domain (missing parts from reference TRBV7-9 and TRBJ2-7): DTGVSQNPRHKITKRGQNVTFRCDPISEHNRLYWYRQTLGQGPEFLTYFQNEAQLEKSRLLSDRFSAERPKGSFSTLEIQRTEQGDSAMYLCASSLDHPSDEQYFGPGTRLTVT.

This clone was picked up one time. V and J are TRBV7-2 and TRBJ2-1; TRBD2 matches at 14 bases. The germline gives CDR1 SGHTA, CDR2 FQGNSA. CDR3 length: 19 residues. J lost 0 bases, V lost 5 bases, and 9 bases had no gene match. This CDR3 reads CASSTRGLAGASSYNEQFF. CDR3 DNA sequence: TGTGCCAGCAGCACCCGGGGACTAGCGGGGGCCAGCTCCTACAATGAGCAGTTCTTC. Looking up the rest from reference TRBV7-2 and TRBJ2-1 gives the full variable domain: GAGVSQSPSNKVTEKGKDVELRCDPISGHTALYWYRQSLGQGLEFLIYFQGNSAPDKSGLPSDRFSAERTGGSVSTLTIQRTQQEDSAVYLCASSTRGLAGASSYNEQFFGPGTRLTVL.

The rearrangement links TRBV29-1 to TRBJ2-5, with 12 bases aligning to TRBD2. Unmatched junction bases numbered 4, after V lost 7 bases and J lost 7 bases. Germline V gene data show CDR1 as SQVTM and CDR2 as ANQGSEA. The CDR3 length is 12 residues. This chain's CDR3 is CSGSSGGGTQYF. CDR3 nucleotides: TGCAGCGGATCTAGCGGGGGGGGGACCCAGTACTTC.

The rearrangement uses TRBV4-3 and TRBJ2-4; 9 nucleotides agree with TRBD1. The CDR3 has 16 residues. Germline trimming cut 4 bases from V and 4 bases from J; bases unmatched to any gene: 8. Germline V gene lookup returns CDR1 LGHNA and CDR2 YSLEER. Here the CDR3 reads CASSPGQGRGKNIQYF. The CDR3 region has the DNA TGCGCCAGCAGCCCCGGACAGGGGAGGGGTAAAAACATTCAGTACTTC.

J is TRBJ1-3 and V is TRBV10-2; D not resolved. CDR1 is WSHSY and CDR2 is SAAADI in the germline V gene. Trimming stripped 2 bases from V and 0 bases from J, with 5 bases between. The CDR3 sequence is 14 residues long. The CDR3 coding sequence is TGCGCCAGCAGTGAGCAGTTCTCTGGAAACACCATATATTTT. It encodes CASSEQFSGNTIYF.

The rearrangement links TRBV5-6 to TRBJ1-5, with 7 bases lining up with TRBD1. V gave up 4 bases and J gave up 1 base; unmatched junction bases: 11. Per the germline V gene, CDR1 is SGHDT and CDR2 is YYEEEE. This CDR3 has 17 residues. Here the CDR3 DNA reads TGTGCCAGCAGCCTTAATACAGGGGTGTTGAGCAATCAGCCCCAGCATTTT. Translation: CASSLNTGVLSNQPQHF.

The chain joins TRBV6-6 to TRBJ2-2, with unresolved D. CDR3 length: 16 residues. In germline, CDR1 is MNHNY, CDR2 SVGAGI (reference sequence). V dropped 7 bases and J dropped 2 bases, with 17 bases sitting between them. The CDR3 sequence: CASTLTLTVNTGELFF. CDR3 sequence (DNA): TGTGCCAGCACCCTGACTTTGACGGTTAACACCGGGGAGCTGTTTTTT.

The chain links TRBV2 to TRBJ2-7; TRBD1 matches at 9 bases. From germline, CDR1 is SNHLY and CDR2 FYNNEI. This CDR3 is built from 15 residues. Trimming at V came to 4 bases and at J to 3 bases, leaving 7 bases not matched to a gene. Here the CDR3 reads CASSVGTGRFYEQYF. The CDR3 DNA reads TGTGCCAGCAGTGTTGGGACAGGGCGGTTCTACGAGCAGTACTTC.

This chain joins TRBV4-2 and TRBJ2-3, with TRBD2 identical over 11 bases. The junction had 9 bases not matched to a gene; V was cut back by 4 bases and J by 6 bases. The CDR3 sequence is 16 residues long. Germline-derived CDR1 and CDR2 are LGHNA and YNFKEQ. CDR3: CASSPFSGGEEDTQYF. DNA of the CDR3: TGTGCCAGCAGCCCATTTAGCGGGGGGGAAGAGGATACGCAGTATTTT.

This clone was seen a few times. The chain's CDR3 is CASSTPRAQHF. CDR3 nucleotides: TGTGCCAGCAGCACCCCCAGGGCCCAGCATTTT. The J gene is TRBJ1-5, the V gene TRBV28; D might be TRBD1 (5 bases). Per the germline V gene, CDR1 is MDHEN and CDR2 is SYDVKM. The CDR3 extends over 11 amino acids. V was trimmed by 6 bases and J by 11 bases, leaving 11 bases between them. The whole variable domain, filled in from reference TRBV28 and TRBJ1-5, reads DVKVTQSSRYLVKRTGEKVFLECVQDMDHENMFWYRQDPGLGLRLIYFSYDVKMKEKGDIPEGYSVSREKKERFSLILESASTNQTSMYLCASSTPRAQHFGDGTRLSIL.

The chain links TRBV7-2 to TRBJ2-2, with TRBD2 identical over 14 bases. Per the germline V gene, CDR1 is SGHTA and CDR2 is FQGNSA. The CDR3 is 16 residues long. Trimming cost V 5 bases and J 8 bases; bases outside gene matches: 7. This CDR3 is CASSPRLAGGVGELFF. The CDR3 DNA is TGTGCCAGCAGCCCAAGACTAGCGGGGGGGGTAGGGGAGCTGTTTTTT.